A single T cell receptor (beta chain) is shown here with its context. No antigen is known for it. J gave up 0 bases and V 5 bases, and 4 bases lay outside the gene matches. Looked up from germline, CDR1 is GTSNPN and CDR2 is SVGIG (reference sequence). The CDR3 length is 13 residues. Each PCR replicate from the sorted subsets contained about 200 ng DNA, which is about 30,000 T cell genomes. Original methodology: ImmunoSEQ only sent back junction sequences with no quality scores, so filtering was done differently. Only in-frame clones appear in the TCRdb table, and some are missing; sequencing was by immunoSEQ multiplex PCR. That table is the source of V, J and clone size, and D and trimming were worked out from the DNA. The sample has millions of clones; about 95% are singletons. This sample is part of a study of shared clonotypes between healthy human individuals. Whole-study results and caveats: A handful of donors held about 4.5% of naive CD4 clonotypes in common.

The naive CD8 subset, CD45RO-negative cells positively selected for CCR7, excluded terminally differentiated effector memory CD45RA+ cells. The TCR originated in a man younger than 30 in good health. The chain joins TRBV30 to TRBJ2-7; 7 positions agree with TRBD2. The sequenced material came from naive CD8+ T cells sorted from blood. The CDR3 is CAWASGNSYEQYF. CDR3 coding DNA: TGTGCCTGGGCTAGCGGAAACTCCTACGAGCAGTACTTC.